Presented here are 3 T cell receptor beta chains from one specimen sequenced in a study of CD8 T cells in Susac syndrome. Reverse transcription of 0.5 to 1 ug RNA was performed with random hexamers. TCRdb reprocessed the immunoSEQ multiplex PCR reads with MiXCR, giving one entry per CDR3 protein. The repertoire includes over 120,000 distinct CDR3 sequences, 85% to 95% of them detected once, and about 0.14% sits in the top ten. Sequencing input: CD4+ T cells from PBMCs. These receptor sequences come from a human donor with Susac syndrome.

This chain joins TRBV6-6 and TRBJ2-5; 8 nucleotides align to TRBD2. Germline CDR1 reads MNHNY; CDR2 reads SVGAGI (reference sequence). This CDR3 is 15 amino acids long. J gave up 3 bases and V 5 bases, and 8 bases lay outside the gene matches. CDR3 in amino acids: CASSAPGLVKETQYF. The CDR3 DNA reads TGTGCCAGCAGTGCCCCGGGACTAGTGAAAGAGACCCAGTACTTC.

The chain employs TRBV20-1 and TRBJ2-1, with D possibly being TRBD1 or TRBD2 (6 bases each). CDR1 DFQATT and CDR2 SNEGSKA come from the germline V gene (reference sequence). The CDR3 is 19 amino acids. The germline V and J ends were trimmed by 5 bases and 3 bases, with 29 bases remaining between them. The CDR3 loop reads CSAFPRGREFLIRYNEQFF. CDR3 in DNA: TGCAGTGCTTTCCCCCGGGGGCGGGAATTCCTCATTCGCTACAATGAGCAGTTCTTC.

V is TRBV29-1 and J is TRBJ2-7; maybe TRBD1 (6 bases). The V gene's germline CDR1 is SQVTM and CDR2 ANQGSEA. Between the trimmed V and J ends, which lost 4 bases and 2 bases, there was a span of 15 bases. The CDR3 contains 14 residues. CDR3 residues: CSVVGQGNPYEQYF. The CDR3 DNA sequence: TGCAGCGTTGTGGGGCAGGGGAACCCCTACGAGCAGTACTTC.